Listed here are 21 T cell receptor beta chains from one sample, sequenced in a study of blood T cell repertoires in COVID-19. Data came from immunoSEQ multiplex PCR; TCRdb stores just in-frame clones and leaves some out. Altogether about 280,000 clones are present, 85% being singletons, with the ten largest covering about 2.3%. Material for sequencing was PBMCs or T cells enriched from blood (not recorded which). The receptors originated from a woman in her fifties or sixties who had recovered from COVID-19.

The chain is built from TRBV5-1 and TRBJ1-1; 9 bases are a match to TRBD1. CDR3 length equals 16 residues. The germline V gene encodes CDR1 SGHRS and CDR2 YFSETQ. V lost 4 bases to trimming and J lost 0 bases; unmatched junction nucleotides: 7. This CDR3 reads CASSEGQGNMNTEAFF. CDR3 nucleotide sequence: TGCGCCAGCAGCGAAGGACAGGGGAACATGAACACTGAAGCTTTCTTT.

This chain links TRBV12-3 or TRBV12-4 with TRBJ1-1, with no clear D. V lost 0 bases and J lost 6, with 8 bases in between. CDR3 size: 13 residues. In DNA form, the CDR3 reads TGTGCCAGCAGTTTAGCCTTTCCGGCTGAAGCTTTCTTT. Protein product: CASSLAFPAEAFF.

This chain joins TRBV4-2 and TRBJ1-1; 7 bases align to TRBD1. Trimming removed 6 bases from V and 0 bases from J; junction bases left unmatched: 16. CDR1 and CDR2 (germline): LGHNA, YNFKEQ. The CDR3 runs 18 residues. Here the CDR3 DNA reads TGTGCCAGCAGAGAACTATATCCGGAGACAGGGTTGAACACTGAAGCTTTCTTT. Translating it yields CASRELYPETGLNTEAFF.

The rearrangement uses TRBV29-1 and TRBJ1-1, with TRBD1 as a possible D gene (6 bases). V was clipped by 3 bases and J by 3 bases, with 8 bases between them. In germline, CDR1 is SQVTM, CDR2 ANQGSEA. The CDR3 has 12 residues. The CDR3 reads CSVDPGDTEAFF. Written as DNA, the CDR3 is TGCAGCGTTGATCCAGGGGACACTGAAGCTTTCTTT.

The rearrangement joins TRBV18 to TRBJ2-3; perhaps TRBD1 as D (6 bases). The CDR3 consists of 14 residues. V lost 2 bases and J lost 6, with 12 bases in between. From germline, CDR1 is KGHSH and CDR2 LQKENI. The CDR3 sequence is CASSPAGARDTQYF. CDR3 DNA sequence: TGTGCCAGCTCACCAGCAGGGGCTAGGGATACGCAGTATTTT.

The chain combines TRBV7-9 with TRBJ2-5, with 9 nucleotides matching TRBD1. Germline V gene data show CDR1 as SEHNR and CDR2 as FQNEAQ (reference sequence). V trimming: 2 bases; J trimming: 4 bases; junction bases outside the gene matches: 8. There are 16 residues in the CDR3. CDR3 DNA sequence: TGTGCCAGCAGCTTAATCCCGGGACAGGGATTAGAGACCCAGTACTTC. It codes for CASSLIPGQGLETQYF.

This clone was observed a few times. This same CDR3 is encoded by further DNA sequences in the sample. The chain employs TRBV11-3 and TRBJ2-1; 12 nucleotides line up with TRBD1. V lost 0 bases, J lost 6 bases, and 0 bases stayed unmatched. The CDR3 totals 15 residues. Germline V gives CDR1 SGHNT, CDR2 YENEEA. The CDR3 sequence is CASSLEGQGANEQFF. In DNA, the CDR3 is TGTGCCAGCAGCTTAGAGGGACAGGGGGCCAATGAGCAGTTCTTC.

V and J are TRBV6-6 and TRBJ2-3, with 10 bases fitting TRBD2. This CDR3 has 14 residues. The germline V gene has CDR1 MNHNY and CDR2 SVGAGI (reference sequence). After removal of 7 bases from V and 5 bases from J, the junction contained 6 bases not matched to a gene. CDR3 residues: CASTSSGRRDTQYF. CDR3 nucleotides: TGTGCCAGCACCTCTAGCGGGAGAAGAGATACGCAGTATTTT.

This clone was detected a few times. The J gene is TRBJ2-1, the V gene TRBV5-1; TRBD2 matches at 11 bases. V was pared by 2 bases and J by 1 base, with 2 bases of the junction left unmatched. The CDR3 runs to 16 residues. CDR1 SGHRS and CDR2 YFSETQ come from the germline V gene. CDR3 bases: TGCGCCAGCAGCTTTAGCGGGGGGGTATCCTACAATGAGCAGTTCTTC. Translation: CASSFSGGVSYNEQFF.

The genes are TRBV7-3 and TRBJ1-1; 7 bases are a match to TRBD1. Germline lookup yields CDR1 SGHTA and CDR2 FQGTGA. The CDR3 covers 13 residues. V trimming: 4 bases; J trimming: 3 bases; junction bases outside the gene matches: 2. CDR3 in DNA: TGTGCCAGCAGCTCACAGGGGTACACTGAAGCTTTCTTT. It codes for CASSSQGYTEAFF.

The gene calls are TRBV6-5 and TRBJ2-5; D is ambiguous. Germline lookup yields CDR1 MNHEY and CDR2 SVGAGI. Trimming pared 6 bases from V and 6 bases from J, leaving 14 bases between. This CDR3 is built from 13 residues. CDR3 sequence (DNA): TGTGCCAGCAGCTCCTGGTCCCCTAAGACCCAGTACTTC. Protein: CASSSWSPKTQYF.

The CDR3 DNA is TGTGCCAGCTCACCAGCGCAATCCGAGCAGTACTTC. It yields the protein CASSPAQSEQYF. The gene calls are TRBV18 and TRBJ2-7; no clear D gene. V lost 2 bases to trimming and J lost 6 bases, with 8 bases between them. Germline V CDR1 and CDR2: KGHSH, LQKENI. CDR3 length: 12 amino acids.

The CDR3 region has the DNA TGTGCCAGCAGCCAAGACAGGAATCAGCCCCAGCATTTT. Translation: CASSQDRNQPQHF. The gene calls are TRBV14 and TRBJ1-5, with no clear D. Trimming shortened V by 0 bases and J by 4 bases, and 4 bases separated the two germline ends. Germline V gene sequence: CDR1 SGHDN, CDR2 FVKESK. The CDR3 is made up of 13 amino acids.

The genes are TRBV24-1 and TRBJ2-3, with 15 bases aligning to TRBD2. V was pared by 6 bases and J by 5 bases, with 5 bases of the junction left unmatched. CDR3 size: 16 residues. Per the germline V gene, CDR1 is KGHDR and CDR2 is SFDVKD. CDR3 in DNA: TGTGCCACCAGTCGGACTAGCGGGAGGGCCCAAGATACGCAGTATTTT. Residues: CATSRTSGRAQDTQYF.

The genes are TRBV7-9 and TRBJ2-2; maybe TRBD2 (5 bases). The CDR3 has 15 amino acids. V lost 5 bases and J lost 2, with 12 bases in between. Germline CDR1 and CDR2: SEHNR and FQNEAQ (reference sequence). The CDR3 sequence: CASSLEGGNTGELFF. Written as DNA, the CDR3 is TGTGCCAGCAGCCTTGAAGGAGGTAACACCGGGGAGCTGTTTTTT.

The gene calls are TRBV27 and TRBJ2-7, with D possibly being TRBD1 (5 bases). The length of the CDR3 is 13 residues. Deletions cut 3 bases from V and 4 bases from J, with 10 bases between. Germline lookup yields CDR1 MNHEY and CDR2 SMNVEV (reference sequence). Written as DNA, the CDR3 is TGTGCCAGCAGTTTTGGGGCGGAGTACGAGCAGTACTTC. This encodes CASSFGAEYEQYF.

The CDR3 loop is CAWRAPGQGTDTQYF. The CDR3 DNA reads as TGTGCCTGGAGGGCCCCGGGACAGGGAACAGATACGCAGTATTTT. The V call is TRBV30, the J call TRBJ2-3; 9 bases line up with TRBD1. The ends lost 3 bases at V and 3 bases at J; junction bases unmatched: 7. Germline V gives CDR1 GTSNPN, CDR2 SVGIG (reference sequence). This CDR3 spans 15 amino acids. Supplemented by reference TRBV30 and TRBJ2-3, the full variable domain reads SQTIHQWPATLVQPVGSPLSLECTVEGTSNPNLYWYRQAAGRGLQLLFYSVGIGQISSEVPQNLSASRPQDRQFILSSKKLLLSDSGFYLCAWRAPGQGTDTQYFGPGTRLTVL.

This chain links TRBV7-2 with TRBJ2-7, with 9 bases matching TRBD1. CDR3 length: 18 amino acids. With 5 bases clipped from V and 1 base from J, the junction kept 15 bases outside the gene matches. The germline CDR1 and CDR2 sequences are SGHTA and FQGNSA. The CDR3 bases are TGTGCCAGCAGCCCACCGGGACAGGGAATGGGGACATCCTACGAGCAGTACTTC. Amino acids: CASSPPGQGMGTSYEQYF.

The genes are TRBV7-2 and TRBJ2-5; TRBD2 might be the D (6 bases). This CDR3 contains 14 residues. From germline, CDR1 is SGHTA and CDR2 FQGNSA. The V and J ends lost 5 bases and 5 bases respectively, with 15 bases between them. The CDR3 bases are TGTGCCAGCAGCCCCGGGAGATCGCGGGAGACCCAGTACTTC. It encodes CASSPGRSRETQYF. Combining the CDR3 with reference TRBV7-2 and TRBJ2-5 gives the whole variable domain GAGVSQSPSNKVTEKGKDVELRCDPISGHTALYWYRQSLGQGLEFLIYFQGNSAPDKSGLPSDRFSAERTGGSVSTLTIQRTQQEDSAVYLCASSPGRSRETQYFGPGTRLLVL.

The genes are TRBV12-1 and TRBJ2-6; the DNA was not used to check the table's D call, TRBD1. TRBV12-1 is classified as a pseudogene. The CDR3 consists of 18 residues. The CDR3 here is CASSFAARASSGANVLTF. The CDR3 DNA reads as TGTGCCAGCAGCTTTGCTGCCAGGGCCAGCTCTGGGGCCAACGTCCTGACTTTC.

This chain links TRBV28 with TRBJ1-4; the D gene is possibly TRBD1 (5 bases). The germline gives CDR1 MDHEN, CDR2 SYDVKM. V lost 8 bases and J lost 2, with 9 bases in between. The CDR3 totals 13 residues. The CDR3 nucleotides read TGTGCCAGCGGGGGGGGGACTAATGAAAAACTGTTTTTT. The encoded protein is CASGGGTNEKLFF.